The present T cell receptor (beta chain) was sequenced within a study of cytomegalovirus exposure and HLA in healthy donors. The PCR employed 60 Vbeta primers together with 13 Jbeta primers. Repertoires were generated with immunoSEQ multiplex PCR, while TCRdb's copy carries only in-frame clones and drops some. The sample includes some 55,000 clones. The sequencing input was PBMCs. The source of this sequence is a man younger than 35 in good health and CMV-seropositive.

The CDR3 DNA reads as TGTGCCAGCAGCTCGACAGCTAGCTCCTATAATTCACCCCTCCACTTT. This encodes CASSSTASSYNSPLHF. The chain uses TRBV7-9 and TRBJ1-6, with D perhaps TRBD1 (5 bases). CDR1 SEHNR and CDR2 FQNEAQ come from the germline V gene (reference sequence). The CDR3 covers 16 residues. Trimming left V 4 bases short and J 0 bases short, with 10 bases between.